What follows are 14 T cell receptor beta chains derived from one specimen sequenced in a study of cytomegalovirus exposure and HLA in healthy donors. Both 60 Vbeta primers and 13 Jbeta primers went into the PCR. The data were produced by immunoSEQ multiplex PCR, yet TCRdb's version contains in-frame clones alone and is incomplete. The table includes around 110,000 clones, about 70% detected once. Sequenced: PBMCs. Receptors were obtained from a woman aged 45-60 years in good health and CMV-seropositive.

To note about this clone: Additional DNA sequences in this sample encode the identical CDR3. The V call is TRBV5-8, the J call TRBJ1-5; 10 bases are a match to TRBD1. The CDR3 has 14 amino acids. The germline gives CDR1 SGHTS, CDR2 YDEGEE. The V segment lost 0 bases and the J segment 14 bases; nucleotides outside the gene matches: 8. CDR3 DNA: TGTGCCAGCAGCTTGGGAGGGACAGGGGTCGTCGAGCATTTT. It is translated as CASSLGGTGVVEHF.

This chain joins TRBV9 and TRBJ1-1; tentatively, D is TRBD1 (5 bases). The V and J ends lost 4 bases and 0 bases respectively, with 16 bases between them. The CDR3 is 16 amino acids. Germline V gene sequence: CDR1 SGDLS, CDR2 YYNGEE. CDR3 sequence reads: CASSPVEMTVNTEAFF. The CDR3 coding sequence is TGTGCCAGCAGCCCCGTCGAGATGACAGTGAACACTGAAGCTTTCTTT.

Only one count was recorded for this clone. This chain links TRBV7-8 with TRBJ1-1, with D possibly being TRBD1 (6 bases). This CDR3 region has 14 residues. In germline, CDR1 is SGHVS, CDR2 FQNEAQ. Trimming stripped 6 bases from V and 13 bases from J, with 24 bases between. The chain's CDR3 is CASSRSGTPGLGFF. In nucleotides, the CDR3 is TGTGCCAGCAGTCGGTCCGGGACACCAGGTTTAGGTTTCTTT.

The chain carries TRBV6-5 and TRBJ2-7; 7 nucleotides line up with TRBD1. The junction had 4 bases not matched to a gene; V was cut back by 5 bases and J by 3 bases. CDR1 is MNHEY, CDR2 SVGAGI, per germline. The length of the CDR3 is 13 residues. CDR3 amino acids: CASSPGQYYEQYF. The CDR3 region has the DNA TGTGCCAGCAGTCCGGGACAGTACTACGAGCAGTACTTC.

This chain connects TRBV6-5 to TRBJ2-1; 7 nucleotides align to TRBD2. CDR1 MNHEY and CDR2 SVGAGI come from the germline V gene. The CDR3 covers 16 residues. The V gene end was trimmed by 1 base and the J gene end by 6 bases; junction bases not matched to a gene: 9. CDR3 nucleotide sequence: TGTGCCAGCAGTTACTTATCGAGCGGGGCATTCAATGAGCAGTTCTTC. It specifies CASSYLSSGAFNEQFF.

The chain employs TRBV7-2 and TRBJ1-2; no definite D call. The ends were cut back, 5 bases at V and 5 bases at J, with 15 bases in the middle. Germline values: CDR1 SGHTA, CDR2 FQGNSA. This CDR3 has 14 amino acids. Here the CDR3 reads CASSPPGGKYGYTF. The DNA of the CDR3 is TGTGCCAGCAGCCCCCCTGGCGGAAAATATGGCTACACCTTC.

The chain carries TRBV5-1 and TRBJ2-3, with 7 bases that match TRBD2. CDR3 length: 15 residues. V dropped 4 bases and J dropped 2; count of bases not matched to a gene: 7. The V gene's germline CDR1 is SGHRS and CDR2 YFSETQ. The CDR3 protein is CASSPRRDYTDTQYF. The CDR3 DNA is TGCGCCAGCAGCCCTAGGCGGGACTACACAGATACGCAGTATTTT.

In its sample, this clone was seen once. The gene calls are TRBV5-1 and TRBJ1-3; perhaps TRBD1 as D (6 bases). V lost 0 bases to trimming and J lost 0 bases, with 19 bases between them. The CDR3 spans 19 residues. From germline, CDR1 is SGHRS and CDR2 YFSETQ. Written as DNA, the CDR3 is TGCGCCAGCAGCTTGGAGGGACAAGGAGCTTTCTCCTCTGGAAACACCATATATTTT. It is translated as CASSLEGQGAFSSGNTIYF. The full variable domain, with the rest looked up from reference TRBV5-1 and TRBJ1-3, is KAGVTQTPRYLIKTRGQQVTLSCSPISGHRSVSWYQQTPGQGLQFLFEYFSETQRNKGNFPGRFSGRQFSNSRSEMNVSTLELGDSALYLCASSLEGQGAFSSGNTIYFGEGSWLTVV.

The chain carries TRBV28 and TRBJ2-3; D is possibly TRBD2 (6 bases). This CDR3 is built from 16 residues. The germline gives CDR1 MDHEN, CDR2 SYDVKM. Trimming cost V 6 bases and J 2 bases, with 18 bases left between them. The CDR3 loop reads CASSRSWGDLTDTQYF. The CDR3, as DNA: TGTGCCAGCAGCCGCTCTTGGGGGGACCTCACAGATACGCAGTATTTT. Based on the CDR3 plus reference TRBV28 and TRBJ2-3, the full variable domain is DVKVTQSSRYLVKRTGEKVFLECVQDMDHENMFWYRQDPGLGLRLIYFSYDVKMKEKGDIPEGYSVSREKKERFSLILESASTNQTSMYLCASSRSWGDLTDTQYFGPGTRLTVL.

CDR3 coding DNA: TGCGCCAGCAGCTTGAATAGCGGGGGGAAGACCCAGTACTTC. Translating gives CASSLNSGGKTQYF. The rearrangement joins TRBV5-1 to TRBJ2-5, with 10 nucleotides matching TRBD2. The CDR3 is 14 amino acids. V dropped 1 base and J dropped 6; count of bases not matched to a gene: 3. Germline CDR1 reads SGHRS; CDR2 reads YFSETQ.

CDR3 nucleotides: TGTGCCAGCAGCCAGGAAACAGCCGGGAGCTCCTACGAGCAGTACTTC. It yields the protein CASSQETAGSSYEQYF. The J gene is TRBJ2-7, the V gene TRBV4-2, with D possibly TRBD2 on 6 matching bases. Germline-derived CDR1 and CDR2 are LGHNA and YNFKEQ. There are 16 residues in the CDR3. Trimming removed 3 bases at V and 0 bases at J, with 15 bases between.

DNA for the CDR3: TGTGCCAGCAGTCGACCTGGGAGGGAGCAGTACTTC. It encodes CASSRPGREQYF. The chain links TRBV28 to TRBJ2-7, with D perhaps TRBD2 (6 bases). CDR1 is MDHEN and CDR2 is SYDVKM in the germline V gene. CDR3 length equals 12 residues. Trimming took off 5 bases at V and 7 bases at J, with 12 bases between the two ends.

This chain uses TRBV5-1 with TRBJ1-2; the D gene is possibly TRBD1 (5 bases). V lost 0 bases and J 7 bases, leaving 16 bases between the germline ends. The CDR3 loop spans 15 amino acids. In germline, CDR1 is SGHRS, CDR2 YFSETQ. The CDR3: CASSLDPGLAGGYTF. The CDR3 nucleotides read TGCGCCAGCAGCTTGGACCCAGGGTTGGCCGGTGGCTACACCTTC.

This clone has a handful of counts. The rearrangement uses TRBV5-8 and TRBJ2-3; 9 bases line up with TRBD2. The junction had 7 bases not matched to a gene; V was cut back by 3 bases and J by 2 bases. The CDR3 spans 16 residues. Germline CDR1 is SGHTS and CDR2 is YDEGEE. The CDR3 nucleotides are TGTGCCAGCAGCTACTTAGCGGGGGACTACACAGATACGCAGTATTTT. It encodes CASSYLAGDYTDTQYF.